This T cell receptor beta chain was documented in a study of shared T cell receptors in the human thymus (dated by TCRdb to 2020 to 2022). Looking at the study overall: The study investigated the way shared, self-reactive T-cell receptor alpha chains are produced in the human thymus.

Including cysteine and phenylalanine, the CDR3 has 16 amino acids. The entry retains the CDR3 DNA only, 48 bases that are in frame from base 1. Unmatched junction bases come to 15, with V trimmed by 9 bases and J by 8 bases. Per the germline V gene (reference sequence), LNHDA is the CDR1 and SQIVND is the CDR2. To prepare the library, the immunoSEQ multiplex PCR assay was applied. What TCRdb holds here is the immuneACCESS table cut down to in-frame rearrangements. Part of the clones is not present; checked against another copy, under half of the missing clones reflect an unresolved V gene, and the others are unexplained. The sample profile shows some 700,000 clones; approximately 83% of them were found once. Clones ranked in the top ten supply about 0.011% of the sample. About this clone itself: Its antigen remains unidentified. No base qualities exist here, and no much larger clone lies one base off it.

These data also featured in a second study, about human thymus T cells. In that second paper, the authors write: The donors were immunologically healthy infants in Finland who had open corrective cardiac surgery for congenital heart defects. The thymus tissue came from surgical resects taken out during corrective cardiac surgery. Both the thymic and the peripheral blood repertoires appeared to show biased V and J gene segment usage. The related research reported highly overlapping thymic TCR repertoires among unrelated individuals. TCR alpha and beta repertoires from roughly 8 infant thymus samples and a few related peripheral blood samples were characterized in the study. The infant donors were roughly 7 to 244 days old, and the cohort included several males and two females. Thymocytes were mechanically released from the tissue and were stored as pellets of about 10-30 million cells at -70 degrees C. Genomic DNA was extracted from frozen cell pellets with a QIAsymphony instrument. The immunoSEQ multiplex PCR assay was used to amplify the TCRB and TCRAD loci from a standardized quantity of quality-controlled genomic DNA. The amplicons spanned the V(D)J region and were long enough to cover the CDR3 and allow V and J genes to be identified. Through the commercial immunoSEQ service, the amplicons were sequenced on an Illumina platform. Primer bias and sequencing errors were corrected using previously described methods, and TCRAD and TCRB definitions followed the IMGT database. The repertoires were analysed using immunoSEQ Analyzer 3.0 and VDJTools for basic statistics, V/J segment usage, diversity estimates, rarefaction and pairwise overlap. To estimate diversity, the Chao1, ChaoE, Efron-Thisted, Shannon and inverse Simpson indices were applied, and diversity was also estimated on datasets down-sampled to the smallest sample. Repertoire overlap was determined by strict matching of CDR3 nucleotide sequence, V gene and J gene, and Jaccard-based multidimensional scaling clustering was applied. On average, thymus samples gave roughly 800,000 unique TCRB clonotypes, whereas blood samples gave about 84,000.

The sample taken for sequencing was thymocytes. The sequence links TRBV19 to TRBJ1-4, with 10 central nucleotides matching TRBD1. This TCR was sampled from a girl in the first two years of life with a congenital heart defect. Donor details come from another sample of the same person, matched by shared clones. The CDR3 in this case is CASLSRDRGGREKLFF. The DNA sequence is as follows: TGTGCCAGCCTGTCCCGGGACAGGGGAGGAAGGGAAAAACTGTTTTTT.